One sample yielded the 9 T cell receptor beta chains listed below, sequenced in a study of blood T cells in healthy people across ages. Together with a sample-barcoded 5' primer, a J-beta primer mix was included in a second PCR lasting about 7 to 12 cycles. TCRdb called the 5' RACE reads again in MiXCR, with one record for every CDR3 protein. Of around 1.5 million distinct CDR3 sequences in the sample, around 42% were seen once. The source material was blood. The receptors originated from a woman aged 18-29 years in good health.

This sequence joins TRBV19 and TRBJ2-6; D unclear. The germline CDR1 and CDR2 sequences are LNHDA and SQIVND (reference sequence). V was cut by 10 bases and J by 0 bases, with 16 bases left in between. CDR3 length: 16 amino acids. The CDR3 spells CATQARHNSGANVLTF. Here the CDR3 DNA reads TGTGCCACCCAGGCCAGACACAACTCTGGGGCCAACGTCCTGACTTTC.

The rearrangement links TRBV7-2 to TRBJ2-7; D is possibly TRBD1 or TRBD2 (5 bases each). The CDR3 is made up of 15 amino acids. Germline lookup yields CDR1 SGHTA and CDR2 FQGNSA. The germline V and J ends were trimmed by 7 bases and 3 bases, with 19 bases remaining between them. For the CDR3, the DNA is TGTGCCAGCACTGAGGGGCAGGGCCGAAACTACGAGCAGTACTTC. Protein: CASTEGQGRNYEQYF.

This clonotype came up many times. The chain employs TRBV20-1 and TRBJ2-7; no reliable D call. CDR1 is DFQATT, CDR2 SNEGSKA, per germline (reference sequence). This CDR3 is built from 10 residues. V was shortened by 4 bases and J by 3 bases, with 4 bases between the two germline ends. Here the CDR3 reads CSAILYEQYF. In nucleotides, the CDR3 is TGCAGTGCTATTCTCTACGAGCAGTACTTC.

This chain uses TRBV20-1 with TRBJ1-1, with D maybe TRBD1 (6 bases). With 0 bases removed from V and 4 bases from J, the gap between germline ends came to 12 bases. The CDR3 runs 14 residues. CDR1 is DFQATT and CDR2 is SNEGSKA in the germline V gene (reference sequence). CDR3 in amino acids: CSAREGGRATEAFF. CDR3 nucleotide sequence: TGCAGTGCTAGAGAGGGGGGCCGGGCCACTGAAGCTTTCTTT.

This clonotype was detected a few times. V and J are TRBV18 and TRBJ2-7, with a weak D call TRBD2 (5 bases). The V end lost 2 bases, the J end lost 9 bases, and 14 bases lay between the germline ends. The CDR3 runs to 13 residues. Germline assignment: CDR1 KGHSH and CDR2 LQKENI. The DNA for the CDR3 is TGTGCCAGCTCACCAAGCTTCGGGGAACCGCAGTACTTC. Translation: CASSPSFGEPQYF.

The table lists this clonotype with a few counts. V is TRBV6-6 and J is TRBJ2-7, with D uncertain. The J call may not be correct, given that the DNA end is closer to TRBJ2-5. The CDR3 is 15 amino acids. Germline lookup yields CDR1 MNHNY and CDR2 SVGAGI (reference sequence). The CDR3 coding sequence is TGTGCCAGCAAACGGTCGGATATGGTGGGAGAGACCCAGTACTTC. This encodes CASKRSDMVGETQYF.

The chain links TRBV11-2 to TRBJ2-7; 8 bases are shared with TRBD1. The CDR3 consists of 15 residues. CDR1 SGHAT and CDR2 FQNNGV come from the germline V gene. V gave up 5 bases and J gave up 2 bases; unmatched junction bases: 8. CDR3 amino acids: CASSPVVQGAYEQYF. The CDR3 DNA sequence: TGTGCCAGCAGCCCAGTGGTACAGGGGGCCTACGAGCAGTACTTC.

V and J are TRBV7-2 and TRBJ2-2; D may be TRBD2 (6 bases). The CDR3 length is 16 residues. In germline, CDR1 is SGHTA, CDR2 FQGNSA. V gave up 1 base and J gave up 5 bases, with 14 bases separating them. CDR3 sequence: CASSLVLGLSTGELFF. DNA of the CDR3: TGTGCCAGCAGCTTAGTTTTGGGACTGAGTACCGGGGAGCTGTTTTTT.

The chain links TRBV20-1 to TRBJ1-4; D might be TRBD1 (6 bases). V dropped 5 bases and J dropped 7 bases, with 14 bases sitting between them. Looked up from germline, CDR1 is DFQATT and CDR2 is SNEGSKA (reference sequence). The CDR3 length is 13 residues. In DNA form, the CDR3 reads TGCAGTGCTTACAGGGAGGTGGTTGAAAAACTGTTTTTT. It encodes CSAYREVVEKLFF.